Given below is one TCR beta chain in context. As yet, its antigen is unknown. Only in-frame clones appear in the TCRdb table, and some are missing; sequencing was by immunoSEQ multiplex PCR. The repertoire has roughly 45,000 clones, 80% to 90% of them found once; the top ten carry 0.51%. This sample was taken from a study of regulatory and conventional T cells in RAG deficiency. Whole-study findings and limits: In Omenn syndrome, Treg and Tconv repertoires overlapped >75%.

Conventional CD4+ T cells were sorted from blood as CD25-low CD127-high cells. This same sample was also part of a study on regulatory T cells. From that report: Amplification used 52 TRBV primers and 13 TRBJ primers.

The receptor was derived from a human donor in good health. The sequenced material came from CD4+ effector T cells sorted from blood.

CDR3 nucleotide sequence: TGTGCCAGCAGCTTAGTCACCGTCAATTCACCCCTCCACTTT. Its translation is CASSLVTVNSPLHF. The chain has TRBV7-8 and TRBJ1-6; D gene ambiguous. The CDR3 loop spans 14 amino acids. The germline V and J ends were trimmed by 1 base and 7 bases, with 8 bases remaining between them. Looked up from germline, CDR1 is SGHVS and CDR2 is FQNEAQ.